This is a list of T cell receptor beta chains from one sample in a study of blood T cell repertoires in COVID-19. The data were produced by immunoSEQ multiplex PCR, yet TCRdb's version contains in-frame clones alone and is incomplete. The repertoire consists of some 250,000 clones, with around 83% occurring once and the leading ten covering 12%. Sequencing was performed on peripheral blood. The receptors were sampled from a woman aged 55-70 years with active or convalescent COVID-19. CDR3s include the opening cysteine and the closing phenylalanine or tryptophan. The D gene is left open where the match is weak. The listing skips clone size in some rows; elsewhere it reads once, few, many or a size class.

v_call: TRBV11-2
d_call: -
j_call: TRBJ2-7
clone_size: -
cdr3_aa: CASSLDRGFAYEQYF
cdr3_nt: TGTGCCAGCAGCTTAGATCGGGGGTTTGCCTACGAGCAGTACTTC

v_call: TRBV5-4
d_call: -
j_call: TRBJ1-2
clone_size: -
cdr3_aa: CASSVMQGHNYGYTF
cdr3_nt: TGTGCCAGCAGTGTAATGCAGGGGCATAACTATGGCTACACCTTC

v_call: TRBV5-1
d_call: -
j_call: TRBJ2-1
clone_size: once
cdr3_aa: CASSLGEHYNEQFF
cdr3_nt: TGCGCCAGCAGCTTGGGGGAGCACTACAATGAGCAGTTCTTC

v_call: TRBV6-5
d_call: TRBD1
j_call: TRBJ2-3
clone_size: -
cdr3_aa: CASINRGPPDTQYF
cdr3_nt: TGTGCCAGCATAAACAGGGGCCCCCCAGATACGCAGTATTTT

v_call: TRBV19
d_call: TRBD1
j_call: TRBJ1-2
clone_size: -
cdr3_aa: CASRAHTGGGYGYTF
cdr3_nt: TGTGCCAGTAGGGCACATACAGGGGGCGGCTATGGCTACACCTTC

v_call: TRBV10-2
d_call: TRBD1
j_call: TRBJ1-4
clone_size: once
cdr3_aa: CASRGGQGGWSANEKLFF
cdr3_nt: TGCGCCAGCAGGGGGGGACAGGGTGGATGGTCGGCTAATGAAAAACTGTTTTTT

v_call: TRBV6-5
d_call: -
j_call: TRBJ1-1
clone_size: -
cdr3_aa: CASSILTLKSGNAFF
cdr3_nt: TGTGCCAGCAGTATCTTAACCCTCAAATCGGGGAATGCTTTCTTT

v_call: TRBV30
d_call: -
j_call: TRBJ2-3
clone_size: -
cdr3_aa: CACEARLVQYF
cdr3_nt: TGTGCCTGTGAAGCGCGGCTAGTGCAGTATTTT

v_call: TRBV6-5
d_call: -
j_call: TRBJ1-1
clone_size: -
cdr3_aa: CASSRTQNTEAFF
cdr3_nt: TGTGCCAGCAGCAGGACACAGAACACTGAAGCTTTCTTT

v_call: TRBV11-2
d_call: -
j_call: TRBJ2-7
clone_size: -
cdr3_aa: CASSLDRNTYEQYF
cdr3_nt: TGTGCCAGCAGCTTAGATAGAAATACCTACGAGCAGTACTTC

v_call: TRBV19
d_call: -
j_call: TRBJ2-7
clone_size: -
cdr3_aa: CASSIGPSEIYEQYF
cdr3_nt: TGTGCCAGTAGTATTGGGCCAAGTGAAATTTACGAGCAGTACTTC

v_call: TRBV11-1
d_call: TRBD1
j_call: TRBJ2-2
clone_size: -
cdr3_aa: CASSLSGTGKTGELFF
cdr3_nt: TGTGCCAGCAGCTTATCGGGGACAGGGAAAACCGGGGAGCTGTTTTTT

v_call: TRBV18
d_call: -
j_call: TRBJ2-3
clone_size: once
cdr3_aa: CASSRITSFRSDTQYF
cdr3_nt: TGTGCCAGCTCACGAATTACTAGCTTCCGTAGCGATACGCAGTATTTT

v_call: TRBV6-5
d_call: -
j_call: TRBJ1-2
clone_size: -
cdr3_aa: CASSYERGLVDGYTF
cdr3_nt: TGTGCCAGCAGTTACGAAAGGGGCTTGGTTGACGGCTACACCTTC

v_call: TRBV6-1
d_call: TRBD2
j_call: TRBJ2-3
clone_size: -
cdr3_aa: CASSARGASGGTDTQYF
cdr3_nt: TGTGCCAGCAGTGCCCGGGGGGCTAGCGGGGGGACAGATACGCAGTATTTT

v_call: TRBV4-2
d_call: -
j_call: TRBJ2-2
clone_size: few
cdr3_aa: CASSREEVNTGELFF
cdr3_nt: TGTGCCAGCAGTCGCGAGGAAGTAAACACCGGGGAGCTGTTTTTT

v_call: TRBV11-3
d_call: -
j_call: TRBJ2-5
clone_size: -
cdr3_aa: CASSLSAAGVQETQYF
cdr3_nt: TGTGCCAGCAGCTTATCAGCGGCAGGCGTCCAAGAGACCCAGTACTTC

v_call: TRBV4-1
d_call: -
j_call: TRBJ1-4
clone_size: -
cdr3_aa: CASSRLPREAVFF
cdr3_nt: TGCGCCAGCAGCCGGCTTCCCAGGGAGGCTGTGTTTTTT

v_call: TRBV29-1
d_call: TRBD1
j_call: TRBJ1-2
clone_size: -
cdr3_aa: CSASGQSIDNTF
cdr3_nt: TGCAGCGCTTCGGGACAGTCGATCGACAACACCTTC

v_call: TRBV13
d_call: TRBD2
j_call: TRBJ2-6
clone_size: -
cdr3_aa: CASSPTTSGGASGANVLTF
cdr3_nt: TGTGCCAGCAGCCCAACGACTAGCGGGGGGGCCTCTGGGGCCAACGTCCTGACTTTC

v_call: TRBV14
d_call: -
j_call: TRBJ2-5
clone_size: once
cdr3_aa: CASSQGGHQETQYF
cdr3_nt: TGTGCCAGCAGCCAAGGGGGGCACCAAGAGACCCAGTACTTC

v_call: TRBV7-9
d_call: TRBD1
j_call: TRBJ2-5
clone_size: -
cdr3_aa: CASSLFGTGGIDRETQYF
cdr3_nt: TGTGCCAGCAGCTTATTTGGGACAGGGGGAATCGATAGGGAGACCCAGTACTTC